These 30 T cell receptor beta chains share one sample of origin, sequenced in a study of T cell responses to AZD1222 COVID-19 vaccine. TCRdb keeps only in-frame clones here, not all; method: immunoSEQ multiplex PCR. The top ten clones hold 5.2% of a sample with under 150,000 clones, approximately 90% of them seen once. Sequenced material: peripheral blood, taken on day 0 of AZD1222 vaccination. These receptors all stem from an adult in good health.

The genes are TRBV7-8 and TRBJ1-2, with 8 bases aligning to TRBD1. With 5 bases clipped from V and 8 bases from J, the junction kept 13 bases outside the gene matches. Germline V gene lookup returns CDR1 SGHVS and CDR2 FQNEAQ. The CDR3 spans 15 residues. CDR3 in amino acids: CASSIQSGTGHGYTF. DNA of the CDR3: TGTGCCAGCAGCATCCAATCCGGGACAGGTCACGGCTACACCTTC.

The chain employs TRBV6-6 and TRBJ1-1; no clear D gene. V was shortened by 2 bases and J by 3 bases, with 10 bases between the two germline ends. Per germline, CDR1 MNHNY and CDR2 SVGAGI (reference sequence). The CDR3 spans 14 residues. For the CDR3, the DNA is TGTGCCAGCAGTTACGGATTATCGCACACTGAAGCTTTCTTT. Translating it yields CASSYGLSHTEAFF.

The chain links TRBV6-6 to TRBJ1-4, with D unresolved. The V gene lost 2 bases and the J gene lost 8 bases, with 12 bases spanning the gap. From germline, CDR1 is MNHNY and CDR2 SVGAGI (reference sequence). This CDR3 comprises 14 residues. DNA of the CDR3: TGTGCCAGCAGTTACGGGCTTATGGTGGAAAAACTGTTTTTT. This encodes CASSYGLMVEKLFF.

The CDR3 sequence is CASSQDIRGGNQPQHF. For the CDR3, the DNA is TGCGCCAGCAGCCAAGACATCCGGGGGGGGAATCAGCCCCAGCATTTT. The V call is TRBV4-1, the J call TRBJ1-5; tentatively, D is TRBD1 (5 bases). The germline CDR1 and CDR2 sequences are MGHRA and YSYEKL. Between the trimmed V and J ends, which lost 0 bases and 4 bases, there was a span of 13 bases. The CDR3 is made up of 16 amino acids.

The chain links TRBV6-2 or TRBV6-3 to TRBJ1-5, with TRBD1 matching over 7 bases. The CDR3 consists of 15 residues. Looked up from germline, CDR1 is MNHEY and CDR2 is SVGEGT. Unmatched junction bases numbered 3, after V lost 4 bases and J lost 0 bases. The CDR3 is CASSSGQYSNQPQHF. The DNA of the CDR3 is TGTGCCAGCAGTTCGGGACAGTATAGCAATCAGCCCCAGCATTTT.

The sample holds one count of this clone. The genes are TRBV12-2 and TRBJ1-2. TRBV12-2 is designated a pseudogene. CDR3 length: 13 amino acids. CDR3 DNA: TGTGCAAGTCGCCCCGGATTGGGTGGCGGCTACACCTTC. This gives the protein CASRPGLGGGYTF.

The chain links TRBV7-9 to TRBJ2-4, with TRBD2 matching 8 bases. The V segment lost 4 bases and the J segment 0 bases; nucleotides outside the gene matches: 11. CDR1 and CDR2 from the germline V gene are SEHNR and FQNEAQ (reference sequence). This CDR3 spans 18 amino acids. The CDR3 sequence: CASSSPPGLDVAKNIQYF. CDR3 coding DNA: TGTGCCAGCAGCTCTCCACCGGGACTAGATGTAGCCAAAAACATTCAGTACTTC.

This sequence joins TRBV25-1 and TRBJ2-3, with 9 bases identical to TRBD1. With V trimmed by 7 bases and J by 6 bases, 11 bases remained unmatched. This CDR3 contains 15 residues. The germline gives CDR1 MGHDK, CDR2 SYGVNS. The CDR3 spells CASMALQGAYDTQYF. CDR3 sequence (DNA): TGTGCCAGCATGGCGCTACAGGGGGCGTATGATACGCAGTATTTT.

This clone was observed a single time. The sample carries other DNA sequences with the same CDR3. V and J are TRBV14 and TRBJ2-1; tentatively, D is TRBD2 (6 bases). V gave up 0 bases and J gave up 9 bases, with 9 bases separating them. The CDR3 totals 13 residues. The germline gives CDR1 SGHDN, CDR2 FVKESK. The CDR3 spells CASSQDLGGEQFF. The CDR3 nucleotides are TGTGCCAGCAGCCAAGACCTGGGGGGTGAGCAGTTCTTC.

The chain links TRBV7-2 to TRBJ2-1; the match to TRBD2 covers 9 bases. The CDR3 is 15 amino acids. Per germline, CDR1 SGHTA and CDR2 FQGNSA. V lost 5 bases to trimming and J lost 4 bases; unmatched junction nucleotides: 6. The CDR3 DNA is TGTGCCAGCAGCCCCACTAGCGGGCTATACAATGAGCAGTTCTTC. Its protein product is CASSPTSGLYNEQFF.

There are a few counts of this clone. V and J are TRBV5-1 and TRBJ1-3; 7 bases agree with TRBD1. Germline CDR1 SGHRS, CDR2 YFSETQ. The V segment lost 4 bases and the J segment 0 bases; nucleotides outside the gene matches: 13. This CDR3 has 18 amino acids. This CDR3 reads CASSAGTVFPNSGNTIYF. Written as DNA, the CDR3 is TGCGCCAGCAGCGCGGGGACAGTCTTCCCTAACTCTGGAAACACCATATATTTT.

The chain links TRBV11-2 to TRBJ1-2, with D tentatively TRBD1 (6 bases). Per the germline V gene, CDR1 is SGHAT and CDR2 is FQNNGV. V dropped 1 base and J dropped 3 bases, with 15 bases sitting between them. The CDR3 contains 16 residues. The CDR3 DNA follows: TGTGCCAGCAGCTTAGGGGGGGGCCCGCTGGACTATGGCTACACCTTC. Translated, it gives CASSLGGGPLDYGYTF.

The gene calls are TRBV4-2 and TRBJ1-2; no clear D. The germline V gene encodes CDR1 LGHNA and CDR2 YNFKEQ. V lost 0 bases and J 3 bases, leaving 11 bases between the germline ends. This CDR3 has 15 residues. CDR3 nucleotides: TGTGCCAGCAGCCAAGAAGCGCGGGAGTACTATGGCTACACCTTC. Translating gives CASSQEAREYYGYTF.

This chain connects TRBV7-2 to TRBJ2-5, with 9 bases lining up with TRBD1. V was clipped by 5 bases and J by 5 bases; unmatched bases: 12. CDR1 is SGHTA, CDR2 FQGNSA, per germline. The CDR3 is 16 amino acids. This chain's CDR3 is CASSLPGTGLRETQYF. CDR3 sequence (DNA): TGTGCCAGCAGCCTCCCCGGGACAGGGTTGCGGGAGACCCAGTACTTC.

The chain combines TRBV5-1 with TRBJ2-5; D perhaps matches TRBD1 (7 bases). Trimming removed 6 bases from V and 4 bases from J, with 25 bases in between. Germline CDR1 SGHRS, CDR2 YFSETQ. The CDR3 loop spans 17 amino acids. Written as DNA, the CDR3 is TGCGCCAGCAAAAAGCGGGCTGACAGGGAAACTCTAGAGACCCAGTACTTC. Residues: CASKKRADRETLETQYF.

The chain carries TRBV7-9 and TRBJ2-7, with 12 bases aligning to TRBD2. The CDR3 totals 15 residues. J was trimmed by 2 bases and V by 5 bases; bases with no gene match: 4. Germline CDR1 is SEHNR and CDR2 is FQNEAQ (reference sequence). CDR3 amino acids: CASSMTSGSTYEQYF. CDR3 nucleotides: TGTGCCAGCAGCATGACTAGCGGGAGTACCTACGAGCAGTACTTC.

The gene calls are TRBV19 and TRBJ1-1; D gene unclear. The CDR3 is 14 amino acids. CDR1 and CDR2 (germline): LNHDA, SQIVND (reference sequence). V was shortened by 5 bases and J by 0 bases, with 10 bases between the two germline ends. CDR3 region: CASSPQTVNTEAFF. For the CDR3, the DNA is TGTGCCAGTAGTCCGCAGACGGTGAACACTGAAGCTTTCTTT.

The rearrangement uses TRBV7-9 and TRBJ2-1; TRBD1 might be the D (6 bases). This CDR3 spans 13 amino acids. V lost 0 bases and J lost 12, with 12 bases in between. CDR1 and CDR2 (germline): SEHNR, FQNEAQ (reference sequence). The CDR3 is CASSLAGVQGQFF. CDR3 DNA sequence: TGTGCCAGCAGCTTAGCCGGTGTACAGGGGCAGTTCTTC.

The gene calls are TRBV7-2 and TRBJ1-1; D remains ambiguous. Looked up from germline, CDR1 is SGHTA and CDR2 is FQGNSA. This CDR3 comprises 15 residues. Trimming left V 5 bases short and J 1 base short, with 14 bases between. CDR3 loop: CASSPRVFQNTEAFF. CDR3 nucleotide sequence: TGTGCCAGCAGCCCCCGGGTCTTTCAGAACACTGAAGCTTTCTTT.

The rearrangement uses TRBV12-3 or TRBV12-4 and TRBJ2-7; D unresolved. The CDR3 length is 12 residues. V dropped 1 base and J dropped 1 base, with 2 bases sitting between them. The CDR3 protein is CASSLGSYEQYF. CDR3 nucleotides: TGTGCCAGCAGTTTAGGGTCCTACGAGCAGTACTTC.

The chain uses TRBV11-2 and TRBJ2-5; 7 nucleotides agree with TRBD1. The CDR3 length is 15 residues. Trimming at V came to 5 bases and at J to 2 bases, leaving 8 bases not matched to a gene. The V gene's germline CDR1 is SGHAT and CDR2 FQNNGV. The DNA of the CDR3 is TGTGCCAGCAGCCCGACAGGGCGCATGCAAGAGACCCAGTACTTC. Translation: CASSPTGRMQETQYF.

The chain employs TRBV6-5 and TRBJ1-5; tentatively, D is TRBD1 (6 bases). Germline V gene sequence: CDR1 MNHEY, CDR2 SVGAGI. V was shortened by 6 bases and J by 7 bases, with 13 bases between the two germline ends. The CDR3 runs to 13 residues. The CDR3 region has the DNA TGTGCCAGCAGGACAGGTCCGGGGCAGCCCCAGCATTTT. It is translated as CASRTGPGQPQHF.

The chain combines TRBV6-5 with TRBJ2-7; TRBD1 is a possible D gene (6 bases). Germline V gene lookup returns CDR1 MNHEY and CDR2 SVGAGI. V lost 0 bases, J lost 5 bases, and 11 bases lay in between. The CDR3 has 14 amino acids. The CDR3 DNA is TGTGCCAGCAGTTACTCGGGCAGGGACAACGAGCAGTACTTC. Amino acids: CASSYSGRDNEQYF.

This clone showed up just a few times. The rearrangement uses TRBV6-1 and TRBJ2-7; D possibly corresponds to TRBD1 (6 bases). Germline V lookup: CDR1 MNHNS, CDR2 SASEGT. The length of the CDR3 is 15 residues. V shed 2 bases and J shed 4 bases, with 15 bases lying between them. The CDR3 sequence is CASSESAGVVYEQYF. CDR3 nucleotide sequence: TGTGCCAGCAGTGAATCGGCAGGGGTTGTTTACGAGCAGTACTTC.

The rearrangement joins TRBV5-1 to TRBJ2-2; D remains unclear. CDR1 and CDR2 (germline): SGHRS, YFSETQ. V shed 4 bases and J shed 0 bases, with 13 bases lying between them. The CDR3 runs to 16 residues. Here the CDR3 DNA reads TGCGCCAGCAGCCTGAGAGTGGGGACGAACACCGGGGAGCTGTTTTTT. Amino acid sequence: CASSLRVGTNTGELFF.

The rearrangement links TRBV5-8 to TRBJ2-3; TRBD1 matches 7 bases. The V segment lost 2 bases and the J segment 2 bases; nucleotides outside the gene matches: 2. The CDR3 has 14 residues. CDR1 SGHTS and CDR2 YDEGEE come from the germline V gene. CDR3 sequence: CASSFGTVTDTQYF. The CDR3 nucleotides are TGTGCCAGCAGCTTCGGGACAGTCACAGATACGCAGTATTTT.

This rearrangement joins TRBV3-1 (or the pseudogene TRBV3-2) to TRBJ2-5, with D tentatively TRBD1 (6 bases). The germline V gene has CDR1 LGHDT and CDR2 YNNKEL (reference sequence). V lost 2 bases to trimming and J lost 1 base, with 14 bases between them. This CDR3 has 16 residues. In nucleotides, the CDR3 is TGTGCCAGCAGCCAACAACCGGGACAAACCCAAGAGACCCAGTACTTC. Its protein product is CASSQQPGQTQETQYF.

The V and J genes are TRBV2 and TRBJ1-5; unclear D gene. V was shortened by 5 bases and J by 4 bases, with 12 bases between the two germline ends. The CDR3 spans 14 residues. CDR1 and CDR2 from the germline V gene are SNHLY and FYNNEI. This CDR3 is CASSPSEKNQPQHF. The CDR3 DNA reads TGTGCCAGCAGTCCTTCGGAAAAGAATCAGCCCCAGCATTTT.

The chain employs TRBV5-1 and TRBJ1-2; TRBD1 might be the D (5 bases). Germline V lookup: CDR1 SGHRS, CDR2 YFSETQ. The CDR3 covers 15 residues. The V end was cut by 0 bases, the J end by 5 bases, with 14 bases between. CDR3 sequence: CASSLGLGTRYGYTF. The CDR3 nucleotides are TGCGCCAGCAGCTTGGGGTTAGGGACGAGATATGGCTACACCTTC.

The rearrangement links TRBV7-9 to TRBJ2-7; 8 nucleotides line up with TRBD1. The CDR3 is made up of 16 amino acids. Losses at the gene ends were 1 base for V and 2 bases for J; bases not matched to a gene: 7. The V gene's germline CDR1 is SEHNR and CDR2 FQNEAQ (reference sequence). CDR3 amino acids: CASSLGRDRTTYEQYF. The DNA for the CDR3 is TGTGCCAGCAGCTTAGGCCGGGACAGGACTACCTACGAGCAGTACTTC.